These 29 T cell receptor beta chains originate from one sample sequenced in a study of vaccination effects on CD4 cells after COVID-19. ViraFEST assay sequencing came after antigen-specific CD4+ T cells were expanded with viral peptide pools. The authors isolated CD4+ T cells after 10 days of culture. The person had PCR-confirmed SARS-CoV-2 infection between March and December 2020. Generated by immunoSEQ multiplex PCR, the TCRdb table keeps only in-frame clones and is missing some. Of about 22,000 clones in the sample, around 69% were seen once. These TCRs are of unknown antigen specificity. The sequencing here drew on CD4+ T cells from PBMCs cultured with SARS-CoV-2 spike peptides, taken before COVID-19 vaccination. The receptors originated from a human donor who had a prior SARS-CoV-2 infection.

V usage is TRBV9 and J usage is TRBJ2-1; 9 nucleotides align to TRBD2. Looked up from germline, CDR1 is SGDLS and CDR2 is YYNGEE. This CDR3 region has 15 residues. J lost 5 bases, V lost 1 base, and 4 bases had no gene match. The chain's CDR3 is CASSVTAGGDNEQFF. DNA for the CDR3: TGTGCCAGCAGCGTAACAGCGGGGGGCGACAATGAGCAGTTCTTC. Full variable domain (rest looked up from reference TRBV9 and TRBJ2-1): DSGVTQTPKHLITATGQRVTLRCSPRSGDLSVYWYQQSLDQGLQFLIQYYNGEERAKGNILERFSAQQFPDLHSELNLSSLELGDSALYFCASSVTAGGDNEQFFGPGTRLTVL.

This clone was detected only once. The chain recombines TRBV4-2 with TRBJ1-5; no clear D. V lost 0 bases and J lost 4, with 13 bases in between. The germline V gene encodes CDR1 LGHNA and CDR2 YNFKEQ. This CDR3 has 16 residues. The CDR3 here is CASSQDVRVGNQPQHF. The CDR3 DNA reads TGTGCCAGCAGCCAAGATGTGAGGGTGGGAAATCAGCCCCAGCATTTT.

This chain joins TRBV7-3 and TRBJ2-2; 9 nucleotides agree with TRBD2. The CDR3 runs to 16 residues. V lost 4 bases and J lost 8; bases outside the gene matches: 11. CDR1 is SGHTA and CDR2 is FQGTGA in the germline V gene. As DNA, the CDR3 is TGTGCCAGCAGCTCCCATCCGGGACTAGCTCTGGGGGAGCTGTTTTTT. Amino acids: CASSSHPGLALGELFF.

The chain links TRBV2 to TRBJ2-2; D is ambiguous. Germline CDR1 and CDR2: SNHLY and FYNNEI. The CDR3 extends over 14 amino acids. V lost 3 bases, J lost 1 base, and 6 bases lay in between. The chain's CDR3 is CASSDNRNTGELFF. The CDR3 DNA reads as TGTGCCAGCAGTGACAACAGGAACACCGGGGAGCTGTTTTTT.

V and J are TRBV7-6 and TRBJ1-4; no reliable D call. The CDR3 sequence is 13 residues long. Deletions cut 5 bases from V and 8 bases from J, with 12 bases between. The V gene's germline CDR1 is SGHVS and CDR2 FNYEAQ. CDR3: CASSPSSLEKLFF. The CDR3 DNA follows: TGTGCCAGCAGCCCCAGCTCCTTAGAAAAACTGTTTTTT. The variable domain in full, with the rest retrieved from reference TRBV7-6 and TRBJ1-4, is GAGVSQSPRYKVTKRGQDVALRCDPISGHVSLYWYRQALGQGPEFLTYFNYEAQQDKSGLPNDRFSAERPEGSISTLTIQRTEQRDSAMYRCASSPSSLEKLFFGSGTQLSVL.

The gene calls are TRBV19 and TRBJ1-5; TRBD1 is a possible D gene (5 bases). CDR1 LNHDA and CDR2 SQIVND come from the germline V gene (reference sequence). V shed 3 bases and J shed 2 bases, with 17 bases lying between them. The CDR3 length is 17 residues. CDR3: CASSIGGGGSGNQPQHF. CDR3 bases: TGTGCCAGTAGTATCGGGGGGGGAGGGAGCGGCAATCAGCCCCAGCATTTT.

The V gene is TRBV4-2, the J gene TRBJ2-7, with 7 bases fitting TRBD1. Unmatched junction bases numbered 12, after V lost 1 base and J lost 6 bases. From germline, CDR1 is LGHNA and CDR2 YNFKEQ. This CDR3 region has 16 residues. The DNA for the CDR3 is TGTGCCAGCAGCCAAGGCGGAATGACAGGGCGGCCCGAGCAGTACTTC. Translation: CASSQGGMTGRPEQYF.

This clone is classed as medium-sized (0.01 to 0.1%). The J gene is TRBJ2-4, the V gene TRBV5-1; 7 bases map to TRBD1. The CDR3 contains 14 residues. The V gene's germline CDR1 is SGHRS and CDR2 YFSETQ. The V and J ends lost 2 bases and 2 bases, in that order; junction bases with no gene match: 1. The DNA for the CDR3 is TGCGCCAGCAGCTTACAGGGGACCAAAAACATTCAGTACTTC. Protein sequence: CASSLQGTKNIQYF.

The J gene is TRBJ1-1, the V gene TRBV6-5; unclear D gene. Germline CDR1 is MNHEY and CDR2 is SVGAGI. V lost 6 bases to trimming and J lost 0 bases, with 11 bases between them. The CDR3 spans 14 residues. CDR3 residues: CASRFNNMNTEAFF. The CDR3 nucleotides read TGTGCCAGCAGGTTTAATAACATGAACACTGAAGCTTTCTTT.

The J gene is TRBJ1-2, the V gene TRBV29-1; D is perhaps TRBD1 (6 bases). Germline CDR1 reads SQVTM; CDR2 reads ANQGSEA. The CDR3 extends over 11 amino acids. Trimming stripped 3 bases from V and 7 bases from J, with 9 bases between. CDR3 in DNA: TGCAGCGTTGAGGGGGCGCTTGGCTACACCTTC. Residues: CSVEGALGYTF.

The chain uses TRBV5-1 and TRBJ2-7; 8 bases are shared with TRBD1. Germline CDR1 is SGHRS and CDR2 is YFSETQ. J gave up 4 bases and V 0 bases, and 3 bases lay outside the gene matches. The CDR3 totals 14 residues. This CDR3 reads CASSLATGVYEQYF. The CDR3 coding sequence is TGCGCCAGCAGCTTGGCGACAGGGGTATACGAGCAGTACTTC.

This chain uses TRBV5-6 with TRBJ2-1; 11 nucleotides match TRBD2. CDR1 is SGHDT, CDR2 YYEEEE, per germline. The CDR3 totals 17 residues. The ends lost 4 bases at V and 3 bases at J; junction bases unmatched: 9. The CDR3 DNA follows: TGTGCCAGCAGCCAAAGCACTAGCGGGAGATTCTACAATGAGCAGTTCTTC. It translates to CASSQSTSGRFYNEQFF.

The chain uses TRBV5-4 and TRBJ2-7; 12 bases line up with TRBD2. The CDR3 totals 15 residues. Germline loops: CDR1 SGHNT, CDR2 YYREEE (reference sequence). V dropped 4 bases and J dropped 6; count of bases not matched to a gene: 8. CDR3 DNA: TGTGCCAGCAGCCTAGCGGGGGGGCAAAGGACCGAGCAGTACTTC. This sequence encodes CASSLAGGQRTEQYF.

The J gene is TRBJ2-3, the V gene TRBV25-1; 8 nucleotides align to TRBD2. Per germline, CDR1 MGHDK and CDR2 SYGVNS. V lost 2 bases and J lost 2; bases outside the gene matches: 12. There are 18 residues in the CDR3. CDR3: CASSEPAGRDTHTDTQYF. The CDR3 coding sequence is TGTGCCAGCAGTGAACCAGCCGGGAGGGACACTCACACAGATACGCAGTATTTT.

The CDR3 loop is CASRRGQGHYGYTF. The CDR3 region has the DNA TGTGCCAGCCGCCGGGGACAAGGGCACTATGGCTACACCTTC. The chain couples TRBV19 to TRBJ1-2; weak D call: TRBD1 (6 bases). V was shortened by 9 bases and J by 3 bases, with 17 bases between the two germline ends. In germline, CDR1 is LNHDA, CDR2 SQIVND (reference sequence). The CDR3 covers 14 residues.

The chain employs TRBV14 and TRBJ1-2; maybe TRBD1 (6 bases). V was shortened by 4 bases and J by 1 base, with 13 bases between the two germline ends. The CDR3 length is 15 residues. CDR1 SGHDN and CDR2 FVKESK come from the germline V gene. CDR3 sequence (DNA): TGTGCCAGCAGCCCGGGGGGGGCGAGTAACTATGGCTACACCTTC. Protein: CASSPGGASNYGYTF.

V usage is TRBV19 and J usage is TRBJ2-5, with TRBD2 matching 11 bases. CDR1 and CDR2 from the germline V gene are LNHDA and SQIVND (reference sequence). The CDR3 loop spans 15 amino acids. J was trimmed by 11 bases and V by 4 bases; bases with no gene match: 12. CDR3 DNA sequence: TGTGCCAGTAGTAGTAGCGGGAGGGCCCCATCGGTTCAGTACTTC. This encodes CASSSSGRAPSVQYF.

The CDR3 loop is CASRSQENYGYTF. The CDR3 DNA follows: TGTGCCAGCAGGTCACAGGAAAACTATGGCTACACCTTC. This chain joins TRBV6-6 and TRBJ1-2; maybe TRBD1 (5 bases). Looked up from germline, CDR1 is MNHNY and CDR2 is SVGAGI (reference sequence). V lost 6 bases to trimming and J lost 2 bases, with 10 bases between them. The CDR3 runs 13 residues.

The V and J genes are TRBV5-1 and TRBJ2-5; 13 bases are shared with TRBD2. The germline V gene has CDR1 SGHRS and CDR2 YFSETQ. Trimming removed 4 bases from V and 5 bases from J; junction bases left unmatched: 8. This CDR3 has 16 residues. CDR3 nucleotide sequence: TGCGCCAGCAGCACCGGACTAGCGGGGGCTGGGGAGACCCAGTACTTC. It encodes CASSTGLAGAGETQYF.

The chain has TRBV5-4 and TRBJ2-3; D is ambiguous. Germline values: CDR1 SGHNT, CDR2 YYREEE (reference sequence). The V and J ends lost 0 bases and 0 bases respectively, with 2 bases between them. The CDR3 spans 13 residues. CDR3 in amino acids: CASSLDSTDTQYF. CDR3 sequence (DNA): TGTGCCAGCAGCTTGGACAGCACAGATACGCAGTATTTT.

The chain joins TRBV13 to TRBJ2-7; D not resolved. The CDR3 sequence is 12 residues long. Between the trimmed V and J ends, which lost 0 bases and 8 bases, there was a span of 8 bases. Germline-derived CDR1 and CDR2 are PRHDT and FYEKMQ (reference sequence). The CDR3 DNA sequence: TGTGCCAGCAGCTTAGGCCTGGAAAAGCAGTACTTC. Protein product: CASSLGLEKQYF.

The rearrangement joins TRBV19 to TRBJ2-4; TRBD2 is a possible D gene (7 bases). The CDR3 consists of 14 residues. Trimming shortened V by 8 bases and J by 9 bases, and 20 bases separated the two germline ends. The germline V gene has CDR1 LNHDA and CDR2 SQIVND (reference sequence). The CDR3 DNA is TGTGCCAGTCTCCCGAGGGGGGAGGGGAGCATTCAGTACTTC. Protein product: CASLPRGEGSIQYF.

This clone was observed a single time. V and J are TRBV5-1 and TRBJ2-3; D possibly corresponds to TRBD2 (7 bases). There are 17 residues in the CDR3. From germline, CDR1 is SGHRS and CDR2 YFSETQ. Trimming pared 0 bases from V and 2 bases from J, leaving 16 bases between. For the CDR3, the DNA is TGCGCCAGCAGCTTGGCCTCTTCCGGGGGGCTCACAGATACGCAGTATTTT. The encoded protein is CASSLASSGGLTDTQYF.

The V call is TRBV5-4, the J call TRBJ2-7; no reliable D call. This CDR3 contains 13 residues. V was cut by 2 bases and J by 5 bases, with 11 bases left in between. In germline, CDR1 is SGHNT, CDR2 YYREEE (reference sequence). CDR3 bases: TGTGCCAGCAGCTTCCCTAGTAATAACGAGCAGTACTTC. Its protein product is CASSFPSNNEQYF.

The chain carries TRBV11-2 and TRBJ2-7; 9 bases agree with TRBD2. V lost 3 bases, J lost 6 bases, and 0 bases stayed unmatched. This CDR3 is 12 amino acids long. CDR1 and CDR2 (germline): SGHAT, FQNNGV. For the CDR3, the DNA is TGTGCCAGCAGCTTGCGGGAGGGCGAGCAGTACTTC. It codes for CASSLREGEQYF.

CDR3 nucleotides: TGTGCCAGTAGTATTGGGGTGGTAGGCAATCAGCCCCAGCATTTT. Translation gives CASSIGVVGNQPQHF. The chain links TRBV19 to TRBJ1-5, with unresolved D. This CDR3 has 15 residues. V shed 3 bases and J shed 2 bases, with 11 bases lying between them. In germline, CDR1 is LNHDA, CDR2 SQIVND (reference sequence).

J is TRBJ1-6 and V is TRBV19, with D unclear. This CDR3 is 15 amino acids long. Trimming took off 3 bases at V and 9 bases at J, with 15 bases between the two ends. Germline CDR1 is LNHDA and CDR2 is SQIVND (reference sequence). CDR3 sequence reads: CASSMTSAGSSPLHF. CDR3 sequence (DNA): TGTGCCAGTAGTATGACATCGGCGGGTAGTTCACCCCTCCACTTT.

The chain is built from TRBV4-1 and TRBJ2-2, with 7 bases aligning to TRBD1. Germline CDR1 reads MGHRA; CDR2 reads YSYEKL. The J segment lost 7 bases and the V segment lost 4 bases, leaving 12 bases of the junction unmatched. The CDR3 consists of 16 residues. The CDR3 region is CASSPFRVQGSGELFF. DNA of the CDR3: TGCGCCAGCAGCCCCTTTAGGGTACAGGGGAGCGGGGAGCTGTTTTTT.

This clone came up a few times. The chain employs TRBV7-2 and TRBJ2-2; D call uncertain. CDR1 and CDR2 from the germline V gene are SGHTA and FQGNSA. This CDR3 is built from 13 residues. Trimming removed 3 bases at V and 6 bases at J, with 8 bases between. Here the CDR3 reads CASSFVVPGELFF. The CDR3 DNA reads TGTGCCAGCAGCTTTGTCGTACCCGGGGAGCTGTTTTTT.